The rows below give T cell receptor beta chains drawn from one sample of a study of Tregs in tolerant kidney transplant recipients. Clones were read by immunoSEQ multiplex PCR, and TCRdb kept only the in-frame ones, dropping some. The sample holds 90,000 to 120,000 clones, 90% seen once. This sample comprised CD4+ T cells from blood, obtained before the transplant. Every receptor here comes from a human donor who received a combined kidney and bone marrow transplant. CDR3s include the opening cysteine and the closing phenylalanine or tryptophan. D genes are given only for firm matches.

j_gene	v_gene	d_gene	CDR3aa	CDR3nt
TRBJ1-4	TRBV4-1	TRBD1	CASSQTGAANEKLFF	TGCGCCAGCAGCCAAACAGGGGCGGCTAATGAAAAACTGTTTTTT
TRBJ2-3	TRBV10-3	TRBD1	CAISPSQGVGTDTQYF	TGTGCCATCAGTCCCTCTCAGGGGGTGGGCACAGATACGCAGTATTTT
TRBJ1-2	TRBV18	TRBD1	CASSRDRDNYGYTF	TGTGCCAGCTCAAGGGACAGGGATAACTATGGCTACACCTTC
TRBJ2-7	TRBV19	-	CASSTSQGFTSYEQYF	TGTGCCAGTAGTACCTCCCAGGGTTTTACTTCCTACGAGCAGTACTTC
TRBJ1-3	TRBV25-1	-	CASSAPKRNTIYF	TGTGCCAGCAGTGCCCCCAAGAGGAACACCATATATTTT
TRBJ1-2	TRBV30	TRBD1	CAWSVSRGGQGVYGYTF	TGTGCCTGGAGTGTATCGAGAGGGGGCCAGGGGGTCTATGGCTACACCTTC
TRBJ2-7	TRBV29-1	TRBD2	CSVGTSGSYEQYF	TGCAGCGTTGGGACTAGCGGGAGCTACGAGCAGTACTTC
TRBJ2-7	TRBV6-5	TRBD1	CATGSTGGLYEQYF	TGTGCCACTGGATCGACAGGGGGACTATACGAGCAGTACTTC
TRBJ1-2	TRBV18	TRBD1	CASSPPSGGGYGYTF	TGTGCCAGCTCACCACCATCAGGGGGCGGCTATGGCTACACCTTC
TRBJ2-5	TRBV10-2	TRBD1	CASSERGQSRKETQYF	TGCGCCAGCAGTGAACGGGGACAGAGCAGAAAAGAGACCCAGTACTTC
TRBJ2-7	TRBV7-2	TRBD2	CASSPTSGGGHEQYF	TGTGCCAGCAGCCCGACTAGCGGGGGGGGCCACGAGCAGTACTTC
TRBJ1-1	TRBV19	-	CASSTHKNTEAFF	TGTGCCAGTAGTACTCACAAGAACACTGAAGCTTTCTTT
TRBJ2-3	TRBV29-1	-	CSVERGPSSGDTQYF	TGCAGCGTTGAGCGCGGCCCCTCGAGCGGAGATACGCAGTATTTT
TRBJ2-7	TRBV2	-	CASSVHRADEQYF	TGTGCCAGCAGTGTGCACAGGGCGGACGAGCAGTACTTC
TRBJ1-1	TRBV9	TRBD1	CASSGGQGTTMNTEAFF	TGTGCCAGCAGCGGCGGACAGGGGACGACAATGAACACTGAAGCTTTCTTT
TRBJ2-7	TRBV4-3	-	CASSQDERYEQYF	TGCGCCAGCAGCCAAGATGAGAGGTACGAGCAGTACTTC
TRBJ2-1	TRBV19	-	CASSIDGSTEQFF	TGTGCCAGTAGTATAGATGGTAGCACCGAGCAGTTCTTC
TRBJ2-1	TRBV19	-	CASSKAPGYNEQFF	TGTGCCAGTAGTAAAGCGCCCGGTTACAATGAGCAGTTCTTC